Below, 30 T cell receptor beta chains from the same sample are listed, as sequenced in a study of T cells after posttransplantation cyclophosphamide. The assay was immunoSEQ multiplex PCR, and TCRdb's table has in-frame clones only and misses some. The record shows 42,000 or so clones for this sample, with no singletons present. Sequenced material: PBMCs. All receptors derive from a woman between 50 and 59 years old in good health and a related stem cell transplant donor.

At least ten counts were recorded for this clone. CDR3 coding DNA: TGTGCCAGCTCACTGCCGGGACAGGGGAACTATGGCTACACCTTC. This encodes CASSLPGQGNYGYTF. The chain joins TRBV18 to TRBJ1-2, with 10 bases matching TRBD1. V shed 4 bases, J shed 2 bases, and the junction held 4 bases outside the gene matches. The CDR3 covers 15 residues. CDR1 is KGHSH, CDR2 LQKENI, per germline.

A few counts support this clone. The V gene is TRBV28, the J gene TRBJ2-5; D ambiguous. The J call may be in error: the DNA end matches TRBJ2-7 better. CDR3 length equals 13 residues. In germline, CDR1 is MDHEN, CDR2 SYDVKM. CDR3 bases: TGTGCCAGCACCGACCCCCTAGAGCACGAGCAGTACTTC. Translating gives CASTDPLEHEQYF.

This clone appeared a few times. This chain joins TRBV2 and TRBJ1-1, with D possibly matching TRBD1 (5 bases). The CDR3 runs to 14 residues. Trimming took 4 bases from V and 4 from J, leaving 13 bases between them. Germline loops: CDR1 SNHLY, CDR2 FYNNEI. In DNA, the CDR3 is TGTGCCAGCAGTGTTCTGGGGGGAAGCACTGAAGCTTTCTTT. Amino acids: CASSVLGGSTEAFF.

This clone was counted ten times or more. This chain uses TRBV19 with TRBJ1-5; D is unresolved. Germline loops: CDR1 LNHDA, CDR2 SQIVND (reference sequence). The CDR3 contains 14 residues. V lost 4 bases to trimming and J lost 2 bases, with 9 bases between them. The CDR3: CASSNQRGNQPQHF. The CDR3 nucleotides are TGTGCCAGTAGTAATCAGAGGGGCAATCAGCCCCAGCATTTT.

At least ten counts were recorded for this clone. The V and J genes are TRBV7-9 and TRBJ2-2; TRBD2 is a possible D gene (6 bases). CDR1 and CDR2 from the germline V gene are SEHNR and FQNEAQ (reference sequence). V lost 3 bases and J lost 7, with 15 bases in between. CDR3 size: 15 residues. DNA of the CDR3: TGTGCCAGCAGCTTCCTGGGGCAGGGAGGCGGGGAGCTGTTTTTT. It is translated as CASSFLGQGGGELFF.

This clone was observed at least ten times. V gene TRBV30 combines with J gene TRBJ1-5; D is unclear. The CDR3 sequence is 15 residues long. The germline gives CDR1 GTSNPN, CDR2 SVGIG (reference sequence). Trimming stripped 1 base from V and 4 bases from J, with 14 bases between. CDR3 DNA: TGTGCCTGGAGTGCAGGTCGGCCGCAAAATCAGCCCCAGCATTTT. Amino acids: CAWSAGRPQNQPQHF.

There are many counts of this clone. The J gene is TRBJ1-4, the V gene TRBV5-6; 8 bases fit TRBD1. The CDR3 contains 13 residues. In germline, CDR1 is SGHDT, CDR2 YYEEEE. Trimming at V came to 1 base and at J to 8 bases, leaving 1 base not matched to a gene. DNA of the CDR3: TGTGCCAGCAGCTTGTGGGACAGGGAAAAACTGTTTTTT. Protein sequence: CASSLWDREKLFF.

At least ten counts were recorded for this clone. The J gene is TRBJ2-2, the V gene TRBV30, with a tentative D call TRBD2 (6 bases). V was shortened by 0 bases and J by 7 bases, with 15 bases between the two germline ends. CDR1 is GTSNPN, CDR2 SVGIG, per germline (reference sequence). The CDR3 has 15 residues. CDR3 region: CAWSVQVREVGELFF. The CDR3, as DNA: TGTGCCTGGAGTGTACAGGTCAGGGAGGTCGGGGAGCTGTTTTTT.

Many counts were recorded for this clone. The chain combines TRBV4-1 with TRBJ1-2; 8 bases are a match to TRBD1. CDR1 MGHRA and CDR2 YSYEKL come from the germline V gene. The CDR3 has 16 residues. V dropped 3 bases and J dropped 4; count of bases not matched to a gene: 10. The CDR3 region is CASSQPGTGTGYGYTF. The DNA of the CDR3 is TGCGCCAGCAGCCAGCCGGGAACAGGGACAGGCTATGGCTACACCTTC.

This clone was detected many times. The chain combines TRBV28 with TRBJ2-7; D may be TRBD1 (5 bases). The V end was cut by 8 bases, the J end by 5 bases, with 16 bases between. There are 13 residues in the CDR3. Germline lookup yields CDR1 MDHEN and CDR2 SYDVKM. The CDR3 sequence is CASGDSNFNEQYF. CDR3 in DNA: TGTGCCAGCGGTGACAGCAACTTCAACGAGCAGTACTTC.

This clone was counted ten times or more. The rearrangement joins TRBV25-1 to TRBJ1-4; 10 bases map to TRBD1. V lost 4 bases to trimming and J lost 7 bases; unmatched junction nucleotides: 9. This CDR3 is 16 amino acids long. Germline V gene lookup returns CDR1 MGHDK and CDR2 SYGVNS. The CDR3 DNA follows: TGTGCCAGCAGTGGCTCTAAGACAGGGGGCACTGAAAAACTGTTTTTT. Its protein product is CASSGSKTGGTEKLFF.

This clone has at least ten counts. The chain joins TRBV19 to TRBJ2-1; 11 nucleotides match TRBD2. This CDR3 has 15 amino acids. Germline V gene lookup returns CDR1 LNHDA and CDR2 SQIVND (reference sequence). The V segment lost 8 bases and the J segment 8 bases; nucleotides outside the gene matches: 11. CDR3 in DNA: TGTGCCAGTGGACCCCTAGCGGGGGGTTATGATGAGCAGTTCTTC. This encodes CASGPLAGGYDEQFF. Variable domain in full (rest from reference TRBV19 and TRBJ2-1): DGGITQSPKYLFRKEGQNVTLSCEQNLNHDAMYWYRQDPGQGLRLIYYSQIVNDFQKGDIAEGYSVSREKKESFPLTVTSAQKNPTAFYLCASGPLAGGYDEQFFGPGTRLTVL.

This clone appeared many times. The V call is TRBV7-8, the J call TRBJ1-2; 7 bases fit TRBD1. The CDR3 spans 18 residues. The germline V gene has CDR1 SGHVS and CDR2 FQNEAQ. V shed 5 bases and J 1 base; nucleotides not matched to a gene: 16. The CDR3 DNA reads TGTGCCAGCAGCCCCGTTATTTTACCGGGACAGCTTAACTATGGCTACACCTTC. Translated: CASSPVILPGQLNYGYTF.

V and J are TRBV30 and TRBJ2-3, with D perhaps matching TRBD1 (6 bases). This CDR3 has 12 amino acids. V was clipped by 4 bases and J by 6 bases, with 11 bases between them. CDR1 is GTSNPN and CDR2 is SVGIG in the germline V gene (reference sequence). The CDR3, as DNA: TGTGCCTGGAACCTACAGGGCGATACGCAGTATTTT. It yields the protein CAWNLQGDTQYF.

This clone was counted many times. This sequence joins TRBV6-6 and TRBJ1-2; maybe TRBD1 (5 bases). V dropped 9 bases and J dropped 4 bases, with 21 bases sitting between them. CDR3 size: 15 residues. Germline V CDR1 and CDR2: MNHNY, SVGAGI (reference sequence). CDR3 DNA: TGTGCCAGTAGAGAGAGGGGCCCGGGGGGCTATGGCTACACCTTC. It specifies CASRERGPGGYGYTF.

This clone was detected ten times or more. V and J are TRBV6-1 and TRBJ1-2, with 7 positions matching TRBD1. The CDR3 loop spans 13 amino acids. CDR1 is MNHNS and CDR2 is SASEGT in the germline V gene. Trimming removed 2 bases from V and 6 bases from J; junction bases left unmatched: 3. This chain's CDR3 is CASSEYDRDGYTF. DNA for the CDR3: TGTGCCAGCAGTGAATATGACAGGGATGGCTACACCTTC.

This clone was seen ten or more times. V usage is TRBV6-5 and J usage is TRBJ1-4; the D gene is possibly TRBD1 (6 bases). Trimming removed 2 bases from V and 6 bases from J, with 10 bases in between. There are 14 residues in the CDR3. CDR1 and CDR2 from the germline V gene are MNHEY and SVGAGI. The CDR3 coding sequence is TGTGCCAGCAGTTACAGGGGGGGGGATGAAAAACTGTTTTTT. Amino acid sequence: CASSYRGGDEKLFF.

In this sample, this clone turned up many times. The chain employs TRBV5-6 and TRBJ1-4; TRBD1 aligns across 8 bases. J was trimmed by 6 bases and V by 0 bases; bases with no gene match: 4. The CDR3 runs 15 residues. The germline V gene has CDR1 SGHDT and CDR2 YYEEEE. The CDR3 DNA follows: TGTGCCAGCAGCTTGGGGGACAGGAGAGATGAAAAACTGTTTTTT. Translation gives CASSLGDRRDEKLFF.

This clone was observed many times. This chain links TRBV5-6 with TRBJ2-7, with 9 nucleotides matching TRBD1. The CDR3 consists of 13 residues. CDR1 SGHDT and CDR2 YYEEEE come from the germline V gene. The trim removed 4 bases at V and 3 bases at J, leaving 2 bases unmatched. The CDR3 region is CASSGDRVYEQYF. CDR3 coding DNA: TGTGCCAGCAGCGGGGACAGGGTCTACGAGCAGTACTTC.

The table lists this clone with many counts. CDR3: CASSLVPGLNSPLHF. The CDR3 DNA sequence: TGTGCCAGCAGCTTAGTGCCAGGGTTGAATTCACCCCTCCACTTT. The chain is built from TRBV7-2 and TRBJ1-6; tentative D call: TRBD1 (5 bases). The CDR3 runs to 15 residues. V was trimmed by 1 base and J by 7 bases, leaving 11 bases between them. The germline V gene has CDR1 SGHTA and CDR2 FQGNSA.

There are many counts of this clone. The CDR3 DNA sequence: TGCGCCAGCAGCGCGACAGGGAATGACCAAGAGACCCAGTACTTC. Its protein is CASSATGNDQETQYF. The V and J genes are TRBV5-1 and TRBJ2-5; TRBD1 matches 7 bases. From germline, CDR1 is SGHRS and CDR2 YFSETQ. Trimming removed 4 bases from V and 0 bases from J; junction bases left unmatched: 6. The CDR3 loop spans 15 amino acids.

CDR3 coding DNA: TGTGCCAGCAGTTTAAGGGGTGGGGCCTACGAGCAGTACTTC. Amino acids: CASSLRGGAYEQYF. The chain carries TRBV28 and TRBJ2-5; D possibly corresponds to TRBD1 (5 bases). The end of the DNA aligns better with TRBJ2-7, so the J call may be wrong. The germline CDR1 and CDR2 sequences are MDHEN and SYDVKM. The CDR3 covers 14 residues.

This clone has ten or more counts. This chain links TRBV7-8 with TRBJ1-5; D may be TRBD1 (6 bases). The CDR3 runs to 14 residues. Germline CDR1 reads SGHVS; CDR2 reads FQNEAQ. V was shortened by 5 bases and J by 6 bases, with 14 bases between the two germline ends. CDR3 nucleotides: TGTGCCAGCAGCAGGACAGAGGGTCGTCAGCCCCAGCATTTT. Protein product: CASSRTEGRQPQHF. The entire variable domain, with the rest obtained from reference TRBV7-8 and TRBJ1-5, is as follows: GAGVSQSPRYKVAKRGQDVALRCDPISGHVSLFWYQQALGQGPEFLTYFQNEAQLDKSGLPSDRFFAERPEGSVSTLKIQRTQQEDSAVYLCASSRTEGRQPQHFGDGTRLSIL.

This clone was counted at least ten times. The V call is TRBV25-1, the J call TRBJ2-7, with TRBD1 matching 7 bases. The CDR3 loop spans 14 amino acids. J lost 3 bases, V lost 1 base, and 3 bases had no gene match. Germline V gene data show CDR1 as MGHDK and CDR2 as SYGVNS. The CDR3 bases are TGTGCCAGCAGTGAATGGGGACAGCTCTACGAGCAGTACTTC. It translates to CASSEWGQLYEQYF.

There are many counts of this clone. The genes are TRBV4-2 and TRBJ2-7; 12 bases line up with TRBD2. Germline lookup yields CDR1 LGHNA and CDR2 YNFKEQ. The CDR3 loop spans 18 amino acids. Losses at the gene ends were 1 base for V and 0 bases for J; bases not matched to a gene: 7. The chain's CDR3 is CASSQGGLAGGLSYEQYF. CDR3 bases: TGTGCCAGCAGCCAAGGGGGGCTAGCGGGGGGGCTCTCCTACGAGCAGTACTTC.

The table lists this clone with many counts. The V gene is TRBV18, the J gene TRBJ1-1; D uncertain. The germline V and J ends were trimmed by 2 bases and 1 base, with 11 bases remaining between them. Germline V lookup: CDR1 KGHSH, CDR2 LQKENI. This CDR3 has 15 amino acids. Here the CDR3 DNA reads TGTGCCAGCTCACCAAAAAACAGACAGAACACTGAAGCTTTCTTT. This translates into CASSPKNRQNTEAFF.

This clone was recorded many times. The genes are TRBV19 and TRBJ1-2; 7 positions agree with TRBD1. Germline-derived CDR1 and CDR2 are LNHDA and SQIVND (reference sequence). Trimming cost V 5 bases and J 4 bases; bases outside gene matches: 4. CDR3 size: 13 residues. The CDR3 sequence: CASSPTGTYGYTF. DNA for the CDR3: TGTGCCAGTAGTCCGACAGGGACCTATGGCTACACCTTC.

This clone was counted at least ten times. The genes are TRBV5-6 and TRBJ2-1, with 11 nucleotides matching TRBD2. The CDR3 extends over 16 amino acids. J lost 4 bases, V lost 0 bases, and 3 bases had no gene match. Per germline, CDR1 SGHDT and CDR2 YYEEEE. The CDR3 DNA sequence: TGTGCCAGCAGCTTGGTGCCTAGCGGGGGGTACAATGAGCAGTTCTTC. Translated: CASSLVPSGGYNEQFF.

This clone came up many times. The chain combines TRBV10-3 with TRBJ1-1; 8 nucleotides agree with TRBD1. J lost 5 bases, V lost 7 bases, and 12 bases had no gene match. This CDR3 spans 15 amino acids. The germline V gene has CDR1 ENHRY and CDR2 SYGVKD. The CDR3 coding sequence is TGTGCCATCAAAACCACAGGGGGGCCCGGGACTGAAGCTTTCTTT. This translates into CAIKTTGGPGTEAFF.

At least ten counts were recorded for this clone. The chain joins TRBV2 to TRBJ1-5, with 7 bases aligning to TRBD1. CDR1 is SNHLY, CDR2 FYNNEI, per germline. J was trimmed by 5 bases and V by 9 bases; bases with no gene match: 10. CDR3 length equals 14 residues. DNA for the CDR3: TGTGCCAGTAGCGACAGGGACCTAGATCAGCCCCAGCATTTT. Translation gives CASSDRDLDQPQHF. Using reference TRBV2 and TRBJ1-5 for the parts outside the CDR3, the full variable domain is EPEVTQTPSHQVTQMGQEVILRCVPISNHLYFYWYRQILGQKVEFLVSFYNNEISEKSEIFDDQFSVERPDGSNFTLKIRSTKLEDSAMYFCASSDRDLDQPQHFGDGTRLSIL.